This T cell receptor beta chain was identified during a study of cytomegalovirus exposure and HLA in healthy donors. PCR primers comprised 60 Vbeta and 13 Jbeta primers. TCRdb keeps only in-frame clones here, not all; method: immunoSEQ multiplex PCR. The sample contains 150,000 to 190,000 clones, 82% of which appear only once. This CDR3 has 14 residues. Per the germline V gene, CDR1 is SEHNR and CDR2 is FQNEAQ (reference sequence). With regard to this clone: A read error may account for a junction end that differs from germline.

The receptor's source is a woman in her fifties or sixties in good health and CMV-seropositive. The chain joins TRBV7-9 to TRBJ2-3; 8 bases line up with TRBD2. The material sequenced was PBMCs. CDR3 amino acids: CSSSLISGADTQYF. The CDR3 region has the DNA TGTTCCAGCAGCTTAATTAGCGGGGCAGATACGCAGTATTTT.